This T cell receptor (beta chain) was recovered during a study of blood T cell repertoires in COVID-19 (dated by TCRdb to 2020 to 2022). Concerning the study at large: Samples from collaborators originated in the United States, Italy and Spain and spanned both the acute and convalescent phases of COVID-19. The prospective study material was composed of cDNA or gDNA derived from T cells, B-cell-depleted T cells, or PBMCs. Deeply sampled blood TCRbeta repertoires from subjects exposed to, actively infected with, or recovered from COVID-19 were included in the dataset. The repertoires were released in a freely available public database intended as a resource for research on the immune response to SARS-CoV-2. Samples were obtained from the ongoing ImmuneRACE study (first 160 participants) and from about 1,300 subjects provided by 6 global collaborators. Nearly every sample came with metadata listing a de-identified subject ID, COVID-19 status, age in years and sex. HLA class I and class II types, where available, came from metadata supplied by the sample provider rather than from assay-based typing.

The immunoSEQ Assay, a bias-controlled multiplex PCR, was used to amplify TCRbeta CDR3 regions from genomic DNA. Regarding the original processing steps: Within the assay, amplification of reference gene primers was used to estimate how many nucleated cells each sample contained. Sequence reads were collapsed and filtered to measure the absolute abundance of every unique TCRbeta CDR3 rearrangement. Productive Simpson clonality was computed per sample as the square root of Simpson's diversity index over productive rearrangements. Held by TCRdb, this immuneACCESS table contains in-frame sequences only and omits some clones. Under half of the omission traces to an unresolved V gene where checked; the cause of the rest is unknown. Clonal size and the V and J genes are those of that table, whereas D and trimming came from the DNA. This sample gives about 160,000 clones in total; over 70% of them show up just once. In total, the top ten clones hold 3% to 4% of the sample.

In the prospective study, participants were about 18 to 90 years old, resided in 20 to 30 geographic areas of the United States, and were enrolled through a virtual design. To assign participants to cohorts, the prospective study relied on clinical history that participants themselves reported in a screening survey and a study questionnaire. Recovered participants in ImmuneRACE Cohort 3 were defined by two consecutive negative NP/OP PCR tests, clearance by a healthcare professional, or resolution of symptoms. Each participant in the prospective study had whole blood, serum and a nasopharyngeal or oropharyngeal swab collected by mobile phlebotomists. Over a 2-month period, participants in the prospective study had the option of providing additional blood draws and questionnaires. Blood samples from the prospective study were shipped frozen or at room temperature prior to DNA extraction. Taken from the germline V gene, the CDR1 and CDR2 loops are SNHLY and FYNNEI. Compared with germline, V lacks 8 bases and J lacks 1 base; bases without a gene match: 6. The CDR3 starts with the cysteine, ends with the phenylalanine, and has 14 residues. The CDR3 DNA has 42 bases and is translated from base 1.

Only a few counts were recorded for this clone. Its target antigen remains unknown. The record has no base qualities; no much larger clone is one base away. The paper's findings and limits, for the study overall: The amount of clinical and demographic metadata varied by source and participant and was provided uncurated.

Input material: PBMCs or T cells enriched from blood (not recorded which). Recombination joined TRBV2 with TRBJ2-3; TRBD1 aligns with 7 central bases. This receptor was identified in a woman aged 60-75 years who had recovered from COVID-19. In nucleotides, the sequence is TGTGCCAGCCGAAGGACAGGCCGCACAGATACGCAGTATTTT. It translates to CASRRTGRTDTQYF. Supplemented by the reference TRBV2 and TRBJ2-3 proteins around the CDR3, the complete variable domain is EPEVTQTPSHQVTQMGQEVILRCVPISNHLYFYWYRQILGQKVEFLVSFYNNEISEKSEIFDDQFSVERPDGSNFTLKIRSTKLEDSAMYFCASRRTGRTDTQYFGPGTRLTVL.